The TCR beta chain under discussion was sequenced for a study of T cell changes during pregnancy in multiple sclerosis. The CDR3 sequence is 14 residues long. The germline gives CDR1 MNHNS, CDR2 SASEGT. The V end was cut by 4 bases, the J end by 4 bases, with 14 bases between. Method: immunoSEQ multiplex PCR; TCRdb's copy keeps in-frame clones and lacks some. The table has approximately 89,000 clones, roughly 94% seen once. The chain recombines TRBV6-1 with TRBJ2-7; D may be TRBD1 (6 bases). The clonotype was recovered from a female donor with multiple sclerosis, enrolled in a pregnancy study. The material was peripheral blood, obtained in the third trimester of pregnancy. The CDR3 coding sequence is TGTGCCAGCAGTGTACAGGGTTTGGCGTACGAGCAGTACTTC. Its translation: CASSVQGLAYEQYF.